The TCR beta chain under discussion was sequenced for a study of blood T cell repertoires in COVID-19. Study-wide background: Italy, Spain and the United States were the sources of the convalescent and acute COVID-19 samples. Sources were T cells, B-cell-depleted T cells, or PBMCs; the material itself was cDNA or gDNA.

V was cut by 1 base and J by 4 bases, with 11 bases left in between. CDR1 SGHTA and CDR2 FQGNSA come from the germline V gene. The CDR3 sequence is 15 residues long. In the study's own analysis: Using reference gene primer amplification, nucleated cell counts were estimated. Repertoires were generated with immunoSEQ multiplex PCR, while TCRdb's copy carries only in-frame clones and drops some. V, J and clone size derive from that table, while D and trimming were established from the DNA sequence. This table has about 300,000 clones, about four fifths appearing once. V gene TRBV7-2 combines with J gene TRBJ1-5; D possibly corresponds to TRBD1 (5 bases). This clonotype was sampled from a woman in her forties or fifties with acute or convalescent COVID-19. Material: peripheral blood. In DNA, the CDR3 is TGTGCCAGCAGCTTAGTACGGGGGGGGAATCAGCCCCAGCATTTT. Its protein product is CASSLVRGGNQPQHF.